What follows are 3 T cell receptor beta chains derived from one specimen sequenced in a study of shared clonotypes between healthy human individuals. The naive CD8 population came from CD45RO-negative cells selected for CCR7, without terminally differentiated effector memory CD45RA+ cells. Sequenced by immunoSEQ multiplex PCR; TCRdb stores in-frame clones only, minus some. The sample lists approximately 2,000,000 clones, just over 90% occurring once. The sequencing input was naive CD8+ T cells from PBMCs. These receptors were collected from a man between 18 and 29 years old in good health. Some clones in this sample may be carry-over from other donors' samples.

The J gene is TRBJ2-5, the V gene TRBV9, with D tentatively TRBD1 (6 bases). Germline lookup yields CDR1 SGDLS and CDR2 YYNGEE. Trimming took off 3 bases at V and 2 bases at J, with 14 bases between the two ends. The CDR3 is made up of 15 amino acids. CDR3 DNA: TGTGCCAGCAGCGAACAGGGCGAGCTTCAAGAGACCCAGTACTTC. Translated, it gives CASSEQGELQETQYF.

This chain connects TRBV7-9 to TRBJ2-7; the D is unclear. Looked up from germline, CDR1 is SEHNR and CDR2 is FQNEAQ (reference sequence). This CDR3 region has 14 residues. Deletions cut 4 bases from V and 2 bases from J, with 12 bases between. CDR3 DNA sequence: TGTGCCAGCAGCTCCCGGGTCCCCCCCTACGAGCAGTACTTC. Its translation is CASSSRVPPYEQYF.

This clone was observed a single time. V usage is TRBV28 and J usage is TRBJ2-5; 10 bases are shared with TRBD2. Germline lookup yields CDR1 MDHEN and CDR2 SYDVKM. With 3 bases clipped from V and 5 bases from J, the junction kept 9 bases outside the gene matches. The CDR3 extends over 16 amino acids. CDR3 amino acids: CASSFTSGAQRETQYF. The CDR3 region has the DNA TGTGCCAGCAGTTTTACTAGCGGGGCCCAGCGCGAGACCCAGTACTTC.